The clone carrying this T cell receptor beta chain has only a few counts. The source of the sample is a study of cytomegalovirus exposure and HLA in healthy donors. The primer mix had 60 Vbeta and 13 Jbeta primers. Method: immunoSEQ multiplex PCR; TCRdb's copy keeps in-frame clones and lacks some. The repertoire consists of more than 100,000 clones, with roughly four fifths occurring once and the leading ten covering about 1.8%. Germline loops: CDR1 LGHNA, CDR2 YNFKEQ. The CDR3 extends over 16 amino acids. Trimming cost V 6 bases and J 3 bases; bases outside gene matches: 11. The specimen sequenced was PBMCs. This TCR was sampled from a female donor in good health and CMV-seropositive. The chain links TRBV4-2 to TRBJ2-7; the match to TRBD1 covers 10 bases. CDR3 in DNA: TGTGCCAGCAGACTAAACGCCGGGACAGGGGTCTACGAGCAGTACTTC. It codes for CASRLNAGTGVYEQYF.